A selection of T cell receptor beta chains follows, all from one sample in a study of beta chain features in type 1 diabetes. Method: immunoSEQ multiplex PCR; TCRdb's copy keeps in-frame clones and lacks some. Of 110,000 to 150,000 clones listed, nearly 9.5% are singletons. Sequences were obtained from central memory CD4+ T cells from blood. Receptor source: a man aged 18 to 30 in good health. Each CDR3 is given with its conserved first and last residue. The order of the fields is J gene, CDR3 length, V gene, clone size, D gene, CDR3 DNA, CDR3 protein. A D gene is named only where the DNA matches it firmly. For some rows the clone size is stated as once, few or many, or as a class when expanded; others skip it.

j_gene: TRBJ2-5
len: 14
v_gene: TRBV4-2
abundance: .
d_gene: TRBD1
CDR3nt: TGTGCCAGCAGCCCGACAGGGGGCGATGAGACCCAGTACTTC
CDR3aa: CASSPTGGDETQYF

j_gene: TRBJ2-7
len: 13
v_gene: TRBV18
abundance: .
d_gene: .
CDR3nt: TGTGCCAGCTCACCACAAACGGGCTACGAGCAGTACTTC
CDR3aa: CASSPQTGYEQYF

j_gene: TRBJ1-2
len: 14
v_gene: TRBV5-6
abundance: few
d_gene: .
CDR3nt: TGTGCCAGCAGTTACGGACAGCCCGGATACGGCTACACCTTC
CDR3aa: CASSYGQPGYGYTF

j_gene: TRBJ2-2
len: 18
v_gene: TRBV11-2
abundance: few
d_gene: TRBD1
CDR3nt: TGTGCCAGCAGCTTAGAACAGGGGGGTTTTGGACACACCGGGGAGCTGTTTTTT
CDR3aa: CASSLEQGGFGHTGELFF

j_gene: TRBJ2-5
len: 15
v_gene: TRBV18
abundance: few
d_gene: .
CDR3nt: TGTGCCAGCTCACCACCAGGTATCAGCGAAGAGACCCAGTACTTC
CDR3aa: CASSPPGISEETQYF

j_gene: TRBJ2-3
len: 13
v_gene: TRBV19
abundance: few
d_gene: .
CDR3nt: TGTGCCAGTACCCGGGACAACACAGATACGCAGTATTTT
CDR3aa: CASTRDNTDTQYF

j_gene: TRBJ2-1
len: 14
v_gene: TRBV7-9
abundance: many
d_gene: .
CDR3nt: TGTGCCAGCAGTCCTCCCCTATACCAAGGACATCAGTTCTTC
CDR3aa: CASSPPLYQGHQFF

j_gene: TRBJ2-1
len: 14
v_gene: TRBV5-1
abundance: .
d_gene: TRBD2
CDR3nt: TGCGCCACTAAACTAGCGGGGGGGCACAATGAGCAGTTCTTC
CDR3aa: CATKLAGGHNEQFF

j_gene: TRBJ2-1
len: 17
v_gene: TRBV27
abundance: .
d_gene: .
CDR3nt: TGTGCCAGCAGTCGCCTCGGTAGCGGTTCATTCCCAGGTGAGCAGTTCTTC
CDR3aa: CASSRLGSGSFPGEQFF

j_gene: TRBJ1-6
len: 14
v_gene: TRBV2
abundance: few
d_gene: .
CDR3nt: TGTGCCAGCAAGGTTGGACTTTCCAATTCACCCCTCCACTTT
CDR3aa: CASKVGLSNSPLHF

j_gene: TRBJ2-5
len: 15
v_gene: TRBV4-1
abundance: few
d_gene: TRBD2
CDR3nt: TGCGCCAGCAGCCAAGACTCGCGGGGGGGCCAGACCCAGTACTTC
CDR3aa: CASSQDSRGGQTQYF

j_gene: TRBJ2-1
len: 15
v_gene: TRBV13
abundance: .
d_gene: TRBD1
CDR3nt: TGTGCCACCGGCCGCGGGACAGGGGGCTACAATGAGCAGTTCTTC
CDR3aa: CATGRGTGGYNEQFF

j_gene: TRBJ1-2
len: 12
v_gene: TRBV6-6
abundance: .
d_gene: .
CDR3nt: TGTGCCAGCAGTCCACAGGGTACTGGCTACACCTTC
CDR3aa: CASSPQGTGYTF

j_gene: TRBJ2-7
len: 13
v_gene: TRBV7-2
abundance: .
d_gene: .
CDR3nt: TGTGCCAGCAGCCTGGGACACCCAGGGGAACCGTACTTC
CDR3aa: CASSLGHPGEPYF

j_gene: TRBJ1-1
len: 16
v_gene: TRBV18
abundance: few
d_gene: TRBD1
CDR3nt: TGTGCCAGCTCACCACAGACAGGGCCTGGGGACACTGAAGCTTTCTTT
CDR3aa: CASSPQTGPGDTEAFF

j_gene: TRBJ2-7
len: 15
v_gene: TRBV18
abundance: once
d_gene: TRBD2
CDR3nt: TGTGCCAGCTCACCAGGACTAGCGGGGGTATACGAGCAGTACTTC
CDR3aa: CASSPGLAGVYEQYF

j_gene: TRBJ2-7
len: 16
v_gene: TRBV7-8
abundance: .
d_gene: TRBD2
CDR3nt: TGTGCCAGCAGTTCCGGGGGGGGACCCGGGGGTTACGAGCAGTACTTC
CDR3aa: CASSSGGGPGGYEQYF

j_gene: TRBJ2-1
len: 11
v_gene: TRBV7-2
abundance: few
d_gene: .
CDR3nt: TGTGCCAGCAGTCAACTATATCGGCAGTTCTTC
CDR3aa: CASSQLYRQFF

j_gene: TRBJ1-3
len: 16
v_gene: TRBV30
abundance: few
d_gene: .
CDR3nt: TGTGCCTGGAGTGTACTGGGGCAGGGCGATGGAAACACCATATATTTT
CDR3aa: CAWSVLGQGDGNTIYF

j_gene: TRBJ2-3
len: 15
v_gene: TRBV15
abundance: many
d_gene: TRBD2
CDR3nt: TGTGCCACCAGCGGGCGCGCGGGGGGCGCAGATACGCAGTATTTT
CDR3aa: CATSGRAGGADTQYF

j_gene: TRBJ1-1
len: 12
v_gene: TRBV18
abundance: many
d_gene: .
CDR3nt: TGTGCCAGCTCTCTCGGACAGAATGAAGCTTTCTTT
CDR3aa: CASSLGQNEAFF

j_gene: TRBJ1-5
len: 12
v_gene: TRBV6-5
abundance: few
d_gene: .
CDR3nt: TGTGCCAGCACCGACAGGTTAGGGCCCCAGCATTTT
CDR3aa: CASTDRLGPQHF

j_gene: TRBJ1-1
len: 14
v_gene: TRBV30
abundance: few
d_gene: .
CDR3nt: TGTGCCTGGAGGGGCACAGGTGGTCGATTATCAGCTTTCTTT
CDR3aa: CAWRGTGGRLSAFF

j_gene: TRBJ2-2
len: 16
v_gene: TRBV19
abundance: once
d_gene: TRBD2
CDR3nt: TGTGCCAGTAACCCCCGGCTAGCGGGGGGGGACCGGGAGCTGTTTTTT
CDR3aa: CASNPRLAGGDRELFF

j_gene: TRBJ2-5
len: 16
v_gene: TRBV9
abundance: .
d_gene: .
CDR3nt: TGTGCCAGCAGCCCAGGGATAGCACTGTACCAAGAGACCCAGTACTTC
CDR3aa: CASSPGIALYQETQYF

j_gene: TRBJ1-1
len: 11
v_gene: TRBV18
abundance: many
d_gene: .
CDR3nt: TGTGCCAGCTCACCGGACAGTGAAGCTTTCTTT
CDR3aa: CASSPDSEAFF

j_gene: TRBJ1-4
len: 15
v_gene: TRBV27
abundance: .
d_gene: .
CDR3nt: TGTGCCAGCAGTTTCGCGGCAGCAACTAATGAAAAACTGTTTTTT
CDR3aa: CASSFAAATNEKLFF

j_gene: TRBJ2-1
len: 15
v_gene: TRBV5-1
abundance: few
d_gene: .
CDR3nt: TGCGCCAGCAGCTTGGCGGGACAAAGGAGCAATGAGCAGTTCTTC
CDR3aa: CASSLAGQRSNEQFF

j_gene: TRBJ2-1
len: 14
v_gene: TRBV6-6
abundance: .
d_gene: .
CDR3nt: TGTGCCAGCAGTTACCCGCGGACTGGAAATGAGCAGTTCTTC
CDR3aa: CASSYPRTGNEQFF

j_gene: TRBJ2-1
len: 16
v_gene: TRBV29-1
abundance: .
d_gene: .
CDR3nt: TGCAGCGTTGATAGCAGGGCCCATAGCTCCTACAATGAGCAGTTCTTC
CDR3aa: CSVDSRAHSSYNEQFF

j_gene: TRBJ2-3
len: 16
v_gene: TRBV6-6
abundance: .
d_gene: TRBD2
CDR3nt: TGTGCCAGCAGCCGGGCTAGCGGGGGGGGTTCAGATACGCAGTATTTT
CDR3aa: CASSRASGGGSDTQYF

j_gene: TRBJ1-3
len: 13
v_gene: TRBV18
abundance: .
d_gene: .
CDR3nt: TGTGCCAGCTCGCAGGATTTCGGAAACACCATATATTTT
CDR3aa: CASSQDFGNTIYF

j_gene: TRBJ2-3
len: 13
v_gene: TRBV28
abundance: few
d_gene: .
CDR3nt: TGTGCCAGCTGGGCGGGGAGAGGGGATACGCAGTATTTT
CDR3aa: CASWAGRGDTQYF

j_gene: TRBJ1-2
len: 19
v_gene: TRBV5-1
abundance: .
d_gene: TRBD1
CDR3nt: TGCGCCAGCAGCAACGGACAGGTGTTAACCTTCGCAGCTAACTATGGCTACACCTTC
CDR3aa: CASSNGQVLTFAANYGYTF

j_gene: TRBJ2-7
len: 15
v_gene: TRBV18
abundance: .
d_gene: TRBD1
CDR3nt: TGTGCCAGCTCACTTGACAGGGATGTGTCCTACGAGCAGTACTTC
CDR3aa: CASSLDRDVSYEQYF

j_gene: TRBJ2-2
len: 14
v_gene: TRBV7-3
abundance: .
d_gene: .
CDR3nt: TGTGCCAGCAGCCCATCGAGCGCCACCGGGGAGCTGTTTTTT
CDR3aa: CASSPSSATGELFF

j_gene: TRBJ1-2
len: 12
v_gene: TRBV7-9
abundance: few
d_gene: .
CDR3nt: TGTGCCAGCAGCTTAGCGGCGGGGGGCTACACCTTC
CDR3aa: CASSLAAGGYTF

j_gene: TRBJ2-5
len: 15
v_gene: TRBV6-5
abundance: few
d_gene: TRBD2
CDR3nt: TGTGCCAGCAGGGGAGTAGGTAGCGGGCAAGAGACCCAGTACTTC
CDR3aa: CASRGVGSGQETQYF

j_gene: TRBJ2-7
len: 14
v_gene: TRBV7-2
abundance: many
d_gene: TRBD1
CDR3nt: TGTGCCAGCAGCGGGGACAGGGCCCGTTACGAGCAGTACTTC
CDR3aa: CASSGDRARYEQYF

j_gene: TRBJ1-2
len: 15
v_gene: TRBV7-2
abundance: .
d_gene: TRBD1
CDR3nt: TGTGCCAGCAGCGACCCCGGGACAGGTTTCTATGGCTACACCTTC
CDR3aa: CASSDPGTGFYGYTF

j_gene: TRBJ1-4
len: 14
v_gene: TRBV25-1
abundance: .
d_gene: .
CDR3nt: TGTGCCAGCAGTGAGCGGGTTACTAATGAAAAACTGTTTTTT
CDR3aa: CASSERVTNEKLFF

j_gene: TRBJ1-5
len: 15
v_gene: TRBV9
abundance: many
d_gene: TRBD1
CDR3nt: TGTGCCAGCAGCGAGGGACAGGGGATCACTCAGCCCCAGCATTTT
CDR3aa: CASSEGQGITQPQHF

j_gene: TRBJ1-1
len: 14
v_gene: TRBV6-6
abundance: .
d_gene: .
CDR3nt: TGTGCCAGCAGCAACGACAGATGGGGCACTGAAGCTTTCTTT
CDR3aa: CASSNDRWGTEAFF

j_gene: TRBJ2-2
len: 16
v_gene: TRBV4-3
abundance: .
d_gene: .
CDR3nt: TGCGCCAGCAGCCAAGTGGACATTTATCTCACCGGGGAGCTGTTTTTT
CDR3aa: CASSQVDIYLTGELFF

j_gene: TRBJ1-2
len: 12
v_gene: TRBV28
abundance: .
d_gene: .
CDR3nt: TGTGCCAGCAGCTACAGGGAGGGAGGCTACACCTTC
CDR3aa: CASSYREGGYTF

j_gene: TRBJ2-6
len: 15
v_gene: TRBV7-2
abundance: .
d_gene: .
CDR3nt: TGTGCCAGCAGCTTAGACTTCTCTGGGGCCAACGTCCTGACTTTC
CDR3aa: CASSLDFSGANVLTF

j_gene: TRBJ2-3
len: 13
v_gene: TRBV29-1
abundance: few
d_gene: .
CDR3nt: TGCAGCGTTGAAGAGGGCAGAACAGATACGCAGTATTTT
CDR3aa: CSVEEGRTDTQYF

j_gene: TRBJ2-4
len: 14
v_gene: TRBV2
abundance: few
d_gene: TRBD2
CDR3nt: TGTGCCAGCAGTGTGGGAGGGGCCAAAAACATTCAGTACTTC
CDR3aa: CASSVGGAKNIQYF

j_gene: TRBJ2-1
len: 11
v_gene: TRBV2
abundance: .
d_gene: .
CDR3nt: TGTGCCAGCAGTGGGCACAATGAGCAGTTCTTC
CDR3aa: CASSGHNEQFF

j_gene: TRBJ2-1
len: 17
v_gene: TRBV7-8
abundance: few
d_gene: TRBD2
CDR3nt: TGTGCCAGCAGCCAGGGGGGTAGCGGGAGCTCCTACAATGAGCAGTTCTTC
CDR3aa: CASSQGGSGSSYNEQFF

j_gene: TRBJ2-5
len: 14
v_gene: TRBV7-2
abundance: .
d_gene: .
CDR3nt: TGTGCCAGCAGCCCTACTCAAATCCAAGAGACCCAGTACTTC
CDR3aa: CASSPTQIQETQYF

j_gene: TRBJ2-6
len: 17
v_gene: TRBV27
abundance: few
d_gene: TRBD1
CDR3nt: TGTGCCAGCAGTTTGGGGACAGGGTGGTCTGGGGCCAACGTCCTGACTTTC
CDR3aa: CASSLGTGWSGANVLTF

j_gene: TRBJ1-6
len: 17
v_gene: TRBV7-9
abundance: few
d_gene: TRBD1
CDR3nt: TGTGCCAGCAGCTTAAATCAGGGACAGCTCTATAATTCACCCCTCCACTTT
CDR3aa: CASSLNQGQLYNSPLHF

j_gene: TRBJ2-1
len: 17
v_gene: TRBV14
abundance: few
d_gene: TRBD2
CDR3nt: TGTGCCAGCAGCTCCCTGGGGGCGGGGGGAGGCTTGAATGAGCAGTTCTTC
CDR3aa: CASSSLGAGGGLNEQFF

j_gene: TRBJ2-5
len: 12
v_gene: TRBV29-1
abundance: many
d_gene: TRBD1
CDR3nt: TGCAGCGTTGGGGGCAGGGGGGAGACCCAGTACTTC
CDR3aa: CSVGGRGETQYF

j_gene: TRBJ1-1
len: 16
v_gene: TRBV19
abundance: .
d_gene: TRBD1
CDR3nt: TGTGCCTGTTCTACATGGGACAGGGTCGTTATCGCTGAAGCTTTCTTT
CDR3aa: CACSTWDRVVIAEAFF

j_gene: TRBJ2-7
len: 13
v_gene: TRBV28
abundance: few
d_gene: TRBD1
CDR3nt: TGTGCCAGCAACCAAGGGGGCGCGTTCGAGCAGTACTTC
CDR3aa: CASNQGGAFEQYF